This is a list of T cell receptor beta chains from one sample in a study of PD-1 blockade in classical Hodgkin lymphoma. The assay was immunoSEQ multiplex PCR, and TCRdb's table has in-frame clones only and misses some. The table has roughly 49,000 clones, about 90% seen once. Here the sequenced sample was peripheral blood mononuclear cells (PBMCs), taken before the fourth cycle of nivolumab. These TCRs come from a human donor with classical Hodgkin lymphoma. Both conserved end residues are part of each CDR3. A D gene is named only where the DNA matches it firmly. Clone size is not always given. Where it is, it says once, few, many or a class for expanded clones.

size	V	length	D	J	CDR3	DNA
-	TRBV5-1	17	TRBD2	TRBJ2-3	CASSPGLAGGQADTQYF	TGCGCCAGCAGCCCCGGACTAGCGGGAGGACAGGCAGATACGCAGTATTTT
once	TRBV19	14	-	TRBJ2-7	CASSMVGDSYEQYF	TGTGCCAGTAGTATGGTGGGAGACTCCTACGAGCAGTACTTC
-	TRBV19	13	-	TRBJ1-1	CASGVGVGTEAFF	TGTGCCAGTGGGGTTGGGGTCGGCACTGAAGCTTTCTTT
-	TRBV10-3	16	TRBD2	TRBJ2-2	CAIRASGRPGTGELFF	TGTGCCATCAGAGCTAGCGGGAGGCCGGGCACCGGGGAGCTGTTTTTT
-	TRBV5-8	15	-	TRBJ1-2	CASSLRGRGNYGYTF	TGTGCCAGCAGCTTAAGAGGCAGGGGTAACTATGGCTACACCTTC
-	TRBV5-1	16	TRBD2	TRBJ2-7	CASSWGASGAFYEQYF	TGCGCCAGCAGCTGGGGGGCTAGCGGGGCATTCTACGAGCAGTACTTC
-	TRBV30	15	TRBD1	TRBJ1-4	CAWSVPTGRGEKLFF	TGTGCCTGGAGTGTACCGACAGGGAGGGGTGAAAAACTGTTTTTT
-	TRBV19	12	-	TRBJ2-7	CASSVGGYEQYF	TGTGCCAGTAGTGTAGGGGGGTACGAGCAGTACTTC
-	TRBV30	14	-	TRBJ1-5	CAWRKRARNQPQHF	TGTGCCTGGAGGAAGAGGGCCCGCAATCAGCCCCAGCATTTT
-	TRBV18	15	-	TRBJ1-1	CASSPRPVLNTEAFF	TGTGCCAGCTCACCTCGGCCAGTACTGAACACTGAAGCTTTCTTT
-	TRBV5-1	14	-	TRBJ1-1	CASSQNAGPDGAFF	TGCGCCAGCAGCCAGAACGCCGGCCCCGATGGCGCTTTCTTT
once	TRBV25-1	15	TRBD2	TRBJ2-2	CASSVLAEDTGELFF	TGTGCCAGCAGTGTGCTAGCGGAGGACACCGGGGAGCTGTTTTTT
-	TRBV6-1	14	-	TRBJ2-1	CASSEATVADEQFF	TGTGCCAGCAGTGAAGCCACAGTGGCTGACGAGCAGTTCTTC
-	TRBV5-1	14	-	TRBJ1-2	CASSLAGGHYGYTF	TGCGCCAGCAGCTTGGCCGGGGGGCACTATGGCTACACCTTC
once	TRBV7-9	17	TRBD2	TRBJ2-1	CASSYGTSPTLRDEQFF	TGTGCCAGCAGCTATGGGACTAGCCCCACATTACGCGATGAGCAGTTCTTC
-	TRBV25-1	17	TRBD2	TRBJ2-5	CASSIPWGGGYQETQYF	TGTGCCAGCAGTATTCCTTGGGGCGGGGGATACCAAGAGACCCAGTACTTC
few	TRBV25-1	14	-	TRBJ1-5	CASSNQWVNQPQHF	TGTGCCAGCAGTAATCAGTGGGTCAATCAGCCCCAGCATTTT
-	TRBV9	15	-	TRBJ1-1	CASGGGGAEGAEAFF	TGTGCCAGCGGAGGTGGGGGCGCAGAGGGCGCTGAAGCTTTCTTT
-	TRBV18	13	-	TRBJ1-2	CASSPEDDYGYTF	TGTGCCAGCTCACCAGAGGATGACTATGGCTACACCTTC
-	TRBV7-8	14	TRBD1	TRBJ2-7	CASSLQGASYEQYF	TGTGCCAGCAGCTTACAGGGGGCCTCCTACGAGCAGTACTTC
once	TRBV4-2	13	TRBD1	TRBJ1-1	CASSQGRDSEAFF	TGTGCCAGCAGCCAAGGTCGGGACAGCGAAGCTTTCTTT
-	TRBV5-1	15	-	TRBJ1-5	CASSLEGVGNQPQHF	TGCGCCAGCAGCTTGGAGGGGGTGGGCAATCAGCCCCAGCATTTT
-	TRBV10-3	14	-	TRBJ1-2	CAISESSSPNGYTF	TGTGCCATCAGTGAGTCCTCTTCCCCCAATGGCTACACCTTC
-	TRBV21-1	18	-	TRBJ2-1	CASSNDQLAGGPNNEQFF	TGTGCCAGCAGCAACGACCAATTAGCGGGAGGGCCGAACAATGAGCAGTTCTTC
-	TRBV4-1	15	-	TRBJ2-2	CASSQVIIMAGELFF	TGCGCCAGCAGCCAAGTTATCATTATGGCCGGGGAGCTGTTTTTT
-	TRBV21-1	15	-	TRBJ1-2	CASPDCGGAPGGYTF	TGTGCCAGCCCCGATTGCGGGGGGGCGCCGGGTGGCTACACCTTC
-	TRBV28	14	-	TRBJ2-7	CASTVTGSSYEQYF	TGTGCCAGCACGGTCACGGGGAGCTCCTACGAGCAGTACTTC
-	TRBV10-3	12	-	TRBJ2-7	CAISESRDEQYF	TGTGCCATCAGTGAGTCAAGGGACGAGCAGTACTTC
-	TRBV4-1	15	TRBD2	TRBJ2-1	CASSQASGRAIYQFF	TGCGCCAGCAGCCAAGCGAGCGGGAGGGCCATCTATCAGTTCTTC
-	TRBV10-1	15	TRBD2	TRBJ2-3	CASRNSGSSTDTQYF	TGCGCCAGCAGAAATAGCGGGAGTAGCACAGATACGCAGTATTTT
few	TRBV30	14	-	TRBJ1-1	CAWSVRGRDTEAFF	TGTGCCTGGAGTGTGAGAGGGAGGGACACTGAAGCTTTCTTT
few	TRBV28	16	-	TRBJ2-6	CASKETGDSGANVLTF	TGTGCCAGCAAAGAGACAGGAGACTCTGGGGCCAACGTCCTGACTTTC
once	TRBV5-1	15	TRBD2	TRBJ2-3	CASSRLAGGADTQYF	TGCGCCAGCAGCCGACTAGCGGGGGGCGCAGATACGCAGTATTTT
-	TRBV5-1	13	TRBD1	TRBJ2-7	CASSRGLGNEQYF	TGCGCCAGCAGCAGGGGGCTAGGGAACGAGCAGTACTTC
-	TRBV11-2	16	TRBD1	TRBJ1-6	CASSFGGGQVGSPLHF	TGTGCCAGCAGCTTTGGAGGGGGACAGGTGGGGTCACCCCTCCACTTT
-	TRBV7-6	16	TRBD1	TRBJ1-5	CASSPKQGASNQPQHF	TGTGCCAGCAGCCCCAAACAGGGGGCGAGCAATCAGCCCCAGCATTTT
-	TRBV20-1	10	-	TRBJ2-3	CSAEVDTQYF	TGCAGTGCAGAGGTAGATACGCAGTATTTT
-	TRBV19	15	-	TRBJ2-7	CASSNQGSPSYEQYF	TGTGCCAGTAGTAACCAGGGTTCCCCTTCCTACGAGCAGTACTTC
-	TRBV7-3	18	-	TRBJ2-3	CASSLGPPVGTGTDTQYF	TGTGCCAGCAGCTTAGGCCCACCGGTAGGGACCGGCACAGATACGCAGTATTTT
-	TRBV27	14	TRBD1	TRBJ2-5	CASRELTGEETQYF	TGTGCCAGCAGGGAATTGACAGGGGAAGAGACCCAGTACTTC
-	TRBV20-1	11	-	TRBJ2-3	CSAGVPDTQYF	TGCAGTGCTGGAGTCCCAGATACGCAGTATTTT
-	TRBV5-4	14	-	TRBJ2-5	CASSHGTNRETQYF	TGTGCCAGCAGCCACGGGACCAACCGGGAGACCCAGTACTTC
-	TRBV25-1	14	-	TRBJ1-1	CASSELTRNTEAFF	TGTGCCAGCAGTGAATTGACGAGAAACACTGAAGCTTTCTTT
-	TRBV5-1	16	-	TRBJ2-3	CATSVGIARHTDTQYF	TGCGCCACAAGTGTCGGGATAGCGAGACACACAGATACGCAGTATTTT
-	TRBV4-1	20	-	TRBJ1-2	CASSLRATGAWTQANYGYTF	TGCGCCAGCAGCCTACGAGCCACCGGGGCATGGACGCAAGCTAACTATGGCTACACCTTC
-	TRBV7-9	14	TRBD2	TRBJ2-1	CASSSGLTGGKQFF	TGTGCCAGCAGCTCGGGACTAACTGGAGGGAAGCAGTTCTTC
-	TRBV15	19	TRBD1	TRBJ1-3	CATSRVLRQGDLSGNTIYF	TGTGCCACCAGCAGAGTGCTCAGACAGGGCGATCTATCTGGAAACACCATATATTTT
-	TRBV5-1	15	TRBD2	TRBJ2-1	CASSAGTSGNNEQFF	TGCGCCAGCAGCGCTGGGACTAGCGGCAACAATGAGCAGTTCTTC
-	TRBV7-9	12	-	TRBJ2-5	CASSFIQETQYF	TGTGCCAGCAGTTTCATACAAGAGACCCAGTACTTC
-	TRBV6-6	14	-	TRBJ1-1	CASSYEAGITEAFF	TGTGCCAGCAGTTACGAGGCAGGGATAACTGAAGCTTTCTTT
once	TRBV18	14	TRBD1	TRBJ2-7	CASSPGTGAYEQYF	TGTGCCAGCTCACCAGGGACAGGGGCCTACGAGCAGTACTTC
few	TRBV7-9	13	-	TRBJ1-2	CASSLSGFGGYTF	TGTGCCAGCAGCTTATCGGGCTTCGGGGGCTACACCTTC
-	TRBV7-6	18	-	TRBJ2-3	CASSLTIYRDASTDTQYF	TGTGCCAGCAGCTTAACTATTTATCGGGACGCTAGCACAGATACGCAGTATTTT
-	TRBV7-8	18	TRBD1	TRBJ1-1	CASSRRGGQDMMNTEAFF	TGTGCCAGCAGCCGAAGAGGTGGACAGGACATGATGAACACTGAAGCTTTCTTT